This TCR beta chain was found in a study of blood T cell repertoires in COVID-19. Seattle's enrolled individuals joined amid active infection and were then monitored longitudinally. The CDR3 runs 15 residues. The V segment lost 4 bases and the J segment 4 bases; nucleotides outside the gene matches: 10. From germline, CDR1 is SGHNT and CDR2 YYREEE (reference sequence). Per the study methods: Amplified reference gene primers provided the basis for estimating nucleated cell counts. This table comes from immunoSEQ multiplex PCR, and its TCRdb copy is limited to in-frame clones, with some not included. The V and J calls and clone size come from that table; D and trimming were worked out from the DNA. The table includes some 99,000 clones, about 90% detected once.

The specimen sequenced was peripheral blood. The V and J genes are TRBV5-4 and TRBJ1-1; 7 bases map to TRBD1. This sequence was found in a human donor with COVID-19, enrolled during active disease. The donor label of this sample is uncertain. The DNA for the CDR3 is TGTGCCAGCAGCATCCCAACAGGGGCGGGCACTGAAGCTTTCTTT. Encoded protein: CASSIPTGAGTEAFF.